The source of this T cell receptor (beta chain) is a study of T-cell memory formation after mild COVID-19 listed by TCRdb under 2021. Broadly, across the study: Most TCR sequence clusters were specific to one of the two donors. In a couple of donors, T-cell clones that expanded and contracted after mild COVID-19 were tracked by sequencing TCRalpha and TCRbeta repertoires over time. Two young, previously healthy adult volunteers made up the cohort, one male and one female. Summary of the overall study and its limitations: Contracting CD4+ clones appeared mostly in the CM and EM memory subsets, whereas CD8+ clones were enriched in EMRA. Some responding clones were found in pre-infection memory, which suggests that pre-existing cross-reactive memory T cells took part in the SARS-CoV-2 response. Whether the second-wave clones peaking on day 37 were SARS-CoV-2 specific was not confirmed. Only a couple of mild cases were covered by the study, and larger cohorts that include severe cases with pre-infection samples were considered necessary. Balanced CD4/CD8 phenotypes were observed for clones contracting from day 15 to 85, whereas a bias towards CD4+ was observed for a second wave of clones expanding from day 15 to 37.

The V end loses 5 bases and the J end loses 6 bases, and a stretch of 18 bases separates them. The germline V gene gives CDR1 as SGHTA and CDR2 as FQGNSA. The CDR3, cysteine through phenylalanine, is 15 amino acids long. Just the 45-base CDR3 DNA is kept, in frame starting at base 1. About this clonotype: Its antigen target is currently unknown. No base quality information exists; no much larger clone differs at one position.

Sequencing instrument: Illumina NovaSeq 6000. TCRalpha and TCRbeta cDNA libraries were built by 5'RACE with constant-segment primers, adding sample barcodes and unique molecular identifiers. RNA was extracted from every sample with Trizol reagent. The libraries were amplified in two PCR steps, and the second step added a second sample barcode and Illumina TruSeq adapters. The libraries were sequenced on an Illumina NovaSeq using 2 x 150 bp paired-end reads. Processing in the source paper ran as follows. With migec v1.2.7, reads were demultiplexed and then collapsed into UMI-guided consensus sequences. Using mixcr v2.1.11, UMI consensuses were aligned to TRA and TRB V and J templates and then assembled into clonotypes. Clonotypes were classified as expanded or contracted when called significant by both edgeR and NoisET, with noise models trained on biological replicates. For edgeR calls, the thresholds were a false discovery rate-adjusted p below 0.01 and a log2 fold-change of 1. As an exploratory analysis of dynamics, max-normalized trajectories of the 1000 most abundant clonotypes were examined with PCA combined with hierarchical clustering. Separately sequenced CD4+ and CD8+ repertoires were used to assign the CD4 or CD8 phenotype of responding clones. TCRdb cleaned the public reads at Q25 with fastp, built clones with MiXCR and kept in-frame beta chains. Identical CDR3 proteins give one entry, which carries the most common genes and DNA. None of the V and J calls come from the authors' own analysis; TCRdb made them. The sample contains roughly 190,000 distinct CDR3 sequences, roughly a tenth of them found a single time. In total, the top ten clones hold around 3.3% of the sample.

Ficoll-Paque density gradient centrifugation was used to isolate PBMCs. The TCR comes from a man younger than 30 who had mild COVID-19 (a few samples of this study predate the infection). The sample titles of this study are shuffled in the database, so cell type and time point are left out; the donor was told from shared clones. Sequenced material: PBMCs or a T cell subset sorted from them (not recorded which). The chain employs TRBV7-2 and TRBJ2-3; a tentative D call is TRBD1 (7 bases match). The CDR3 is CASSSDRERVDTQYF. The DNA reads as follows: TGTGCCAGCAGCAGTGACAGGGAGCGGGTGGATACGCAGTATTTT.